The rows below give T cell receptor beta chains drawn from one sample of a study of T cell responses to AZD1222 COVID-19 vaccine. Clones were sequenced by immunoSEQ multiplex PCR, and TCRdb holds only the in-frame ones, with some missing. This table holds about 210,000 clones, about 92% found once. Source: peripheral blood, taken on day 0 of AZD1222 vaccination. Receptor source: an adult in good health. The CDR3 runs from the conserved cysteine through the conserved F or W. The order of the fields is J gene, V gene, D gene, clone size, CDR3 protein, CDR3 DNA. D genes are given only for firm matches. Not every row has a clone size; where given, it reads once, few, many or a size class.

>TRBJ1-1|TRBV27|NA|NA
CASSLLAAMNTEAFF
TGTGCCAGCAGTTTATTGGCAGCCATGAACACTGAAGCTTTCTTT
>TRBJ2-7|TRBV28|NA|NA
CASREGATAPEQYF
TGTGCCAGCAGAGAAGGGGCTACGGCCCCCGAGCAGTACTTC
>TRBJ1-2|TRBV9|NA|NA
CASTVGEGNYGYTF
TGTGCCAGCACCGTCGGGGAAGGGAACTATGGCTACACCTTC
>TRBJ1-1|TRBV28|NA|NA
CASTRTATEAFF
TGTGCCAGCACCCGAACGGCCACTGAAGCTTTCTTT
>TRBJ1-3|TRBV3-1/TRBV3-2|TRBD1|NA
CASSQARQGTTGNTIYF
TGTGCCAGCAGCCAAGCCAGACAGGGTACAACTGGAAACACCATATATTTT
>TRBJ2-7|TRBV2|NA|NA
CASSGVGYEQYF
TGTGCCAGCAGTGGGGTCGGATACGAGCAGTACTTC
>TRBJ1-1|TRBV25-1|NA|NA
CASIDGLNTEAFF
TGTGCCAGCATCGACGGGTTGAACACTGAAGCTTTCTTT
>TRBJ2-1|TRBV18|NA|NA
CASSPGGGSVEQFF
TGTGCCAGCTCCCCCGGTGGGGGGTCGGTTGAGCAGTTCTTC
>TRBJ2-3|TRBV5-1|TRBD2|NA
CASSRLAGGKNYPDTQYF
TGCGCCAGCAGCCGACTAGCGGGGGGGAAAAACTATCCAGATACGCAGTATTTT
>TRBJ2-7|TRBV7-3|NA|few
CASSLTPRGEQYF
TGTGCCAGCAGCTTAACCCCCCGGGGGGAGCAGTACTTC
>TRBJ2-5|TRBV7-8|TRBD2|NA
CASSLAGLGETQYF
TGTGCCAGCAGCTTAGCCGGACTAGGGGAGACCCAGTACTTC
>TRBJ2-4|TRBV18|NA|NA
CASSLDRAKNIQYF
TGTGCCAGCTCACTCGACAGAGCCAAAAACATTCAGTACTTC
>TRBJ1-4|TRBV2|NA|NA
CASWSPTNEKLFF
TGTGCCAGCTGGTCCCCAACTAATGAAAAACTGTTTTTT
>TRBJ2-7|TRBV7-2|TRBD2|once
CASSLALAGGPSEQYF
TGTGCCAGCAGCTTAGCACTAGCGGGGGGGCCTTCCGAGCAGTACTTC
>TRBJ2-5|TRBV7-9|NA|NA
CASSFWGTRLRETQYF
TGTGCCAGCAGCTTTTGGGGGACCCGACTCCGGGAGACCCAGTACTTC
>TRBJ2-1|TRBV19|NA|NA
CASSIEFPLGEQFF
TGTGCCAGTAGTATAGAATTCCCGTTGGGCGAGCAGTTCTTC
>TRBJ1-5|TRBV2|NA|NA
CASMRGAEGGQPQHF
TGTGCCAGCATGAGAGGGGCGGAGGGCGGTCAGCCCCAGCATTTT
>TRBJ1-5|TRBV6-5|NA|NA
CASTPDASNQPQHF
TGTGCCAGCACCCCCGACGCGAGCAATCAGCCCCAGCATTTT
>TRBJ2-3|TRBV24-1|NA|NA
CATSAPGSVSTDTQYF
TGTGCCACCAGTGCCCCAGGGTCTGTGAGCACAGATACGCAGTATTTT
>TRBJ2-7|TRBV2|TRBD2|NA
CASKLAGSSYEQYF
TGTGCCAGCAAGTTAGCGGGGAGCTCCTACGAGCAGTACTTC
>TRBJ1-1|TRBV7-3|NA|NA
CASSPGARDEAFF
TGTGCCAGCAGCCCAGGGGCCCGGGATGAAGCTTTCTTT
>TRBJ1-2|TRBV25-1|NA|once
CASSSNYGYTF
TGTGCCAGCAGCAGTAACTATGGCTACACCTTC
>TRBJ2-1|TRBV7-9|NA|once
CASSSMGYNEQFF
TGTGCCAGCAGCTCTATGGGGTACAATGAGCAGTTCTTC
>TRBJ1-2|TRBV28|NA|once
CASSFGGYTF
TGTGCCAGCAGTTTCGGTGGCTACACCTTC
>TRBJ1-4|TRBV2|NA|NA
CASSYTATNEKLFF
TGTGCCAGCAGTTACACTGCAACTAATGAAAAACTGTTTTTT
>TRBJ1-2|TRBV19|TRBD1|NA
CASSIIGGTAGYGYTF
TGTGCCAGTAGTATAATCGGCGGGACAGCCGGCTATGGCTACACCTTC
>TRBJ2-3|TRBV28|TRBD1|NA
CASRSPGTGTDTQYF
TGTGCCAGCAGAAGTCCCGGGACAGGGACAGATACGCAGTATTTT
>TRBJ1-2|TRBV19|NA|NA
CASRFSYGYTF
TGTGCGAGTAGGTTTTCCTATGGCTACACCTTC
>TRBJ1-6|TRBV11-2|NA|NA
CASSSSHSPLHF
TGTGCCAGCAGCTCCTCCCATTCACCCCTCCACTTT
>TRBJ1-4|TRBV5-1|NA|NA
CASSLAGMGEKLFF
TGCGCCAGCAGCTTGGCCGGTATGGGTGAAAAACTGTTTTTT
>TRBJ1-1|TRBV19|NA|NA
CASSIQGPLNTEAFF
TGTGCCAGTAGTATTCAGGGACCTTTGAACACTGAAGCTTTCTTT
>TRBJ1-3|TRBV19|NA|NA
CASTAPLWNTIYF
TGTGCCAGTACGGCCCCACTCTGGAACACCATATATTTT
>TRBJ1-2|TRBV28|NA|NA
CASRGRANYGYTF
TGTGCCAGCAGGGGCAGGGCCAACTATGGCTACACCTTC
>TRBJ1-2|TRBV10-3|TRBD1|NA
CAISELDRGPSGGGGYTF
TGTGCCATCAGTGAGTTGGACAGGGGACCCTCGGGTGGTGGTGGCTACACCTTC
>TRBJ2-1|TRBV9|TRBD2|once
CASSHQGLAPPTGYNEQFF
TGTGCCAGCAGCCACCAAGGACTAGCGCCCCCGACGGGTTACAATGAGCAGTTCTTC
>TRBJ2-3|TRBV14|NA|NA
CASSHQGGEDTQYF
TGTGCCAGCAGCCACCAGGGGGGCGAAGATACGCAGTATTTT
>TRBJ2-2|TRBV19|TRBD1|NA
CASRLTGTGYTGELFF
TGTGCCAGTAGGTTAACCGGGACAGGGTACACCGGGGAGCTGTTTTTT
>TRBJ1-1|TRBV7-2|NA|NA
CASSLGTGDTEAFF
TGTGCCAGCAGCTTAGGGACGGGGGACACTGAAGCTTTCTTT
>TRBJ1-2|TRBV4-1|NA|NA
CASSQDSLAGYTF
TGCGCCAGCAGCCAAGATAGCCTTGCTGGCTACACCTTC
>TRBJ1-6|TRBV6-2/TRBV6-3|TRBD1|NA
CASSRIGTGINSPLHF
TGTGCCAGCAGCAGAATCGGGACAGGGATTAATTCACCCCTCCACTTT
>TRBJ1-5|TRBV7-7|NA|NA
CASSCESRAPGVF
TGTGCCAGCAGCTGCGAAAGCAGGGCCCCGGGGGTTTTT
>TRBJ1-2|TRBV30|NA|NA
CATGGAGGYTF
TGTGCCACTGGAGGGGCTGGTGGCTACACCTTC
>TRBJ2-7|TRBV28|NA|once
CASSFQGGYEQYF
TGTGCCAGCAGTTTCCAGGGAGGCTACGAGCAGTACTTC
>TRBJ2-2|TRBV27|TRBD2|NA
CASGRTSWNTGELFF
TGTGCCAGCGGCCGGACTAGCTGGAACACCGGGGAGCTGTTTTTT
>TRBJ2-1|TRBV5-4|NA|NA
CASALPLNNEQFF
TGTGCCAGCGCCCTGCCCCTGAACAATGAGCAGTTCTTC